This T cell receptor (beta chain) was observed in a study of shared clonotypes between healthy human individuals (TCRdb year 2020). A note on the overall study: The cohort comprised a couple of women and a few men aged 18 to 49 years. To increase sequencing depth and limit assay-specific biases, TCR repertoire library preparation and sequencing were carried out by different laboratories using diverse techniques. For each donor, CD4 naive and CD4 memory were each run on three plates, CD8 naive on two plates, and CD8 memory on one plate. Blood TCR repertoires of five healthy adults were deeply sequenced to estimate repertoire size and the extent of clonotype sharing between individuals. Per donor, leukapheresis produced somewhere between about 0.8 and 9.5 billion PBMCs.

General findings and caveats noted by the study authors: Estimated clonotype richness was generally larger for naive than for memory subsets. Rarefaction of sorted-subset datasets indicated incomplete sequencing despite the large sequencing depth. Pairwise subsampling indicated that sequencing depth was expected to affect the degree of clonotype sharing among donors. Only blood was sampled, and tissue TCR repertoires likely differ from those in blood. When a few donors were compared, the shared fraction of clonotypes was 5% to 6.5% for naive CD4, 3.5% for naive CD8, 2% to 2.5% for memory CD4, and 0.35% to 0.4% for memory CD8. Compared with non-shared clonotypes, clonotypes shared by all four sorted-subset donors had higher generation probabilities. The small number of donors limited the genetic and exposure-history diversity represented.

The donors were healthy, HIV-negative adults with no recently reported acute infections or vaccinations. All donors were Caucasian adults living in Nashville, Tennessee, USA. Magnetic negative selection was used to enrich CD4+ T cells, after which naive cells were positively selected on CD45RA and the negative fraction became the memory subset. After blood collection by leukapheresis, PBMCs were isolated using Ficoll-Histopaque density gradient centrifugation and then cryopreserved in the vapor phase of liquid nitrogen. Purity and quantity of every magnetically sorted T cell population were checked by analytical flow cytometry. Genomic DNA was isolated from every sorted fraction and measured by UV absorbance on a Nanodrop 2000c. With respect to this clone: No cognate antigen has been identified for it. Within one base of it there is no much larger clone, and no base qualities were kept.

Reading from cysteine to phenylalanine, the CDR3 counts 15 amino acids. Only the CDR3 DNA is retained, 45 bases long and in frame from the first base. V and J are truncated by 1 base and 5 bases respectively, leaving an intervening sequence of 14 bases. Looking up the germline V gene yields CDR1 MDHEN and CDR2 SYDVKM. TCR CDR3 regions were amplified from genomic DNA by multiplex PCR using the deep immunoSEQ assay. Extracted genomic DNA from each cell subset was spread evenly across all wells of several immunoSEQ 96-well plates, with each plate serving as a replicate. Each replicate PCR for sorted subsets received about 0.2 ug genomic DNA, equal to tens of thousands of T cell genomes. Purified libraries were measured with a Qubit 3.0 fluorometer, size-checked on a Bioanalyzer 2100, and measured again with the KAPA Library Quantification kit. A separate single-read 150-cycle Illumina NextSeq 550 flow cell was used to sequence each immunoSEQ 96-well plate. Turning to the authors' computational methods: Because only junctional sequences without quality scores were contained in the immunoSEQ output, filtering matching that applied to full-length reads could not be performed. Sequences were annotated with PyIR, a Python wrapper for IgBLAST v1.9, and V/J genes and CDR3 were assigned using IMGT germline references. Reads were filtered out if the reads had weak V/J assignments (E-value above 1e-6), no CDR3, stop codons, out-of-frame junctions, or ambiguous translated residues. V3J clonotypes were defined as sequences sharing an identical inferred V gene, J gene, and CDR3 amino acid sequence. Percentage overlap between repertoires was computed as shared unique clonotypes divided by the size of the smaller repertoire. Richness of each repertoire was evaluated using RTK rarefaction, the Chao1 estimator, and Recon v2.1 estimates of unobserved clonotypes. For all TCRbeta clonotypes obtained by the gDNA method from four donors, generation probabilities were computed with OLGA. The table was pulled from immuneACCESS by TCRdb, which kept in-frame rearrangements only. Such tables lose some clones; where checked, under half of the loss comes from unresolved V genes, and the rest has no known cause. V, J and clone size are taken as reported in that table, and D and trimming were inferred from the DNA itself. This sample holds about 1.5 million clones; nearly 99% were observed only once. Clones ranked in the top ten supply around 0.45% of the sample.

The sequence links TRBV28 to TRBJ1-1; the D gene is perhaps TRBD1, from 6 matching bases. Sequenced: naive CD4+ T cells sorted from blood. Per the publication, the cell subset or site label means: CD45RA+ positively selected. This clonotype originated in a man aged 30 to 39 in good health. In nucleotide form, the sequence is TGTGCCAGCAGTTTATCCTGGGGGGGCAAGACTGAAGCTTTCTTT. This codes for CASSLSWGGKTEAFF.